The next 18 T cell receptor beta chains were all read from a single sample in a study of cytomegalovirus exposure and HLA in healthy donors. Assay: immunoSEQ multiplex PCR; the TCRdb copy retains only in-frame clones and omits some. The data show 70,000 to 75,000 clones, with roughly 93% seen just once and approximately 0.93% held by the top ten. Material for sequencing was PBMCs. These receptors were taken from a woman aged 18-29 years in good health and CMV-seronegative.

The chain employs TRBV28 and TRBJ1-2, with 9 bases identical to TRBD1. Per germline, CDR1 MDHEN and CDR2 SYDVKM. V was pared by 4 bases and J by 4 bases, with 4 bases of the junction left unmatched. The CDR3 spans 14 residues. This CDR3 is CASSSGQGPYGYTF. CDR3 nucleotide sequence: TGTGCCAGCAGTTCCGGACAGGGGCCCTATGGCTACACCTTC.

The J gene is TRBJ1-3, the V gene TRBV4-1; tentatively, D is TRBD1 (5 bases). This CDR3 spans 15 amino acids. The V end was cut by 0 bases, the J end by 3 bases, with 9 bases between. The germline CDR1 and CDR2 sequences are MGHRA and YSYEKL. CDR3 bases: TGCGCCAGCAGCCAAGACCGGGGGTATGGAAACACCATATATTTT. Encoded protein: CASSQDRGYGNTIYF.

With regard to this clone: Relative to the germline gene, one junction end is altered; a read error may explain this. The J gene is TRBJ1-2, the V gene TRBV18; 8 bases agree with TRBD1. The CDR3 is made up of 12 amino acids. Germline V gene lookup returns CDR1 KGHSH and CDR2 LQKENI. The CDR3 nucleotides are TGTGCCAGCTCACCAATCGCCCAGGGACAGGCTTTC. This encodes CASSPIAQGQAF. The complete variable domain, with remaining parts taken from reference TRBV18 and TRBJ1-2, reads NAGVMQNPRHLVRRRGQEARLRCSPMKGHSHVYWYRQLPEEGLKFMVYLQKENIIDESGMPKERFSAEFPKEGPSILRIQQVVRGDSAAYFCASSPIAQGQAFGSGTRLTVV.

The chain has TRBV10-2 and TRBJ1-2, with 7 bases identical to TRBD1. V lost 5 bases and J lost 5; bases outside the gene matches: 5. CDR1 is WSHSY and CDR2 is SAAADI in the germline V gene. The CDR3 is made up of 13 amino acids. For the CDR3, the DNA is TGCGCCAGCAGTTCCGACAGGGTTTATGGCTACACCTTC. Amino acids: CASSSDRVYGYTF.

This clone was counted once. This CDR3 reads CASSYLPSGGADTQYF. The CDR3 DNA follows: TGTGCCAGCAGTTACCTGCCTAGCGGGGGGGCGGATACGCAGTATTTT. The chain recombines TRBV6-6 with TRBJ2-3, with 12 bases lining up with TRBD2. Germline-derived CDR1 and CDR2 are MNHNY and SVGAGI (reference sequence). V shed 2 bases, J shed 6 bases, and the junction held 6 bases outside the gene matches. The CDR3 totals 16 residues.

This clone has only one observation. The V and J genes are TRBV28 and TRBJ2-4; unclear D gene. V was cut by 6 bases and J by 0 bases, with 9 bases left in between. Germline CDR1 MDHEN, CDR2 SYDVKM. The CDR3 loop spans 14 amino acids. The CDR3 sequence is CASSPRVAKNIQYF. CDR3 bases: TGTGCCAGCAGCCCCCGGGTAGCCAAAAACATTCAGTACTTC.

This chain joins TRBV7-3 and TRBJ2-2, with 7 bases fitting TRBD2. The CDR3 has 12 residues. Trimming took 8 bases from V and 6 from J; bases not matched to a gene: 3. Germline values: CDR1 SGHTA, CDR2 FQGTGA. The CDR3 spells CASAGRAGELFF. The CDR3 DNA follows: TGTGCCAGCGCGGGGAGGGCCGGGGAGCTGTTTTTT.

The chain recombines TRBV18 with TRBJ1-4; the D is unclear. Per germline, CDR1 KGHSH and CDR2 LQKENI. Trimming removed 6 bases at V and 2 bases at J, with 13 bases between. CDR3 length: 15 residues. DNA for the CDR3: TGTGCCAGCTCGCCGAGAATGGAGACTAATGAAAAACTGTTTTTT. It codes for CASSPRMETNEKLFF.

This clone is a singleton in its sample. The V call is TRBV27, the J call TRBJ2-2; 9 bases fit TRBD2. The CDR3 consists of 15 residues. V lost 11 bases to trimming and J lost 1 base; unmatched junction nucleotides: 8. The V gene's germline CDR1 is MNHEY and CDR2 SMNVEV (reference sequence). The CDR3 nucleotides read TGTGCCGTACGAGGCGGGGGGGTGAACACCGGGGAGCTGTTTTTT. Translating it yields CAVRGGGVNTGELFF.

The table lists this clone with a count of one. This sequence joins TRBV11-3 and TRBJ2-7; D might be TRBD1 (6 bases). The CDR3 is 13 amino acids. Germline lookup yields CDR1 SGHNT and CDR2 YENEEA. Trimming pared 4 bases from V and 3 bases from J, leaving 10 bases between. The CDR3 loop is CASSSRDNYEQYF. CDR3 sequence (DNA): TGTGCCAGCAGCTCCCGGGACAACTACGAGCAGTACTTC.

CDR3 amino acids: CASSAHRRADTQYF. In nucleotides, the CDR3 is TGTGCCAGCAGCGCCCACCGACGAGCGGACACGCAGTATTTT. The chain employs TRBV9 and TRBJ2-3; possibly TRBD2 for D (5 bases). V was shortened by 3 bases and J by 9 bases, with 17 bases between the two germline ends. From germline, CDR1 is SGDLS and CDR2 YYNGEE. The CDR3 totals 14 residues.

This chain links TRBV15 with TRBJ2-7; 9 bases match TRBD1. CDR3 size: 16 residues. Trimming at V came to 2 bases and at J to 1 base, leaving 6 bases not matched to a gene. Germline V gene sequence: CDR1 LNHNV, CDR2 YYDKDF (reference sequence). The CDR3: CATSRTPGTGSYEQYF. The CDR3 coding sequence is TGTGCCACCAGCAGAACCCCCGGGACAGGGTCCTACGAGCAGTACTTC.

The chain links TRBV27 to TRBJ1-2, with 7 bases identical to TRBD1. V lost 8 bases and J lost 6; bases outside the gene matches: 6. Germline CDR1 reads MNHEY; CDR2 reads SMNVEV (reference sequence). The CDR3 totals 12 residues. CDR3: CASRDRVNGYTF. The CDR3 region has the DNA TGTGCCAGCCGAGACAGGGTTAATGGCTACACCTTC.

The chain employs TRBV6-5 and TRBJ1-1; no clear D. CDR1 and CDR2 from the germline V gene are MNHEY and SVGAGI. This CDR3 comprises 13 residues. Trimming stripped 5 bases from V and 5 bases from J, with 12 bases between. DNA of the CDR3: TGTGCCAGCAGTCCGGCGGGTTTTACTGAAGCTTTCTTT. Translated: CASSPAGFTEAFF.

The gene calls are TRBV28 and TRBJ2-2, with TRBD1 as a possible D gene (5 bases). Germline assignment: CDR1 MDHEN and CDR2 SYDVKM. The CDR3 is made up of 14 amino acids. Deletions cut 6 bases from V and 7 bases from J, with 15 bases between. The CDR3 DNA reads TGTGCCAGCAGCCTTACCGCAGGGATCGGGGAGCTGTTTTTT. Residues: CASSLTAGIGELFF.

The chain carries TRBV7-3 and TRBJ1-1; 7 nucleotides match TRBD1. Germline CDR1 is SGHTA and CDR2 is FQGTGA. CDR3 length equals 14 residues. V was clipped by 4 bases and J by 5 bases; unmatched bases: 7. The CDR3 region is CASSSMEGATEAFF. CDR3 DNA: TGTGCCAGCAGCTCTATGGAGGGGGCGACTGAAGCTTTCTTT.

The chain has TRBV7-9 and TRBJ1-1; no clear D. The CDR3 runs 12 residues. Trimming took off 1 base at V and 8 bases at J, with 8 bases between the two ends. Germline loops: CDR1 SEHNR, CDR2 FQNEAQ (reference sequence). CDR3 region: CASSLGANEAFF. The DNA of the CDR3 is TGTGCCAGCAGCTTAGGGGCAAACGAAGCTTTCTTT.

The chain uses TRBV28 and TRBJ2-3; D unresolved. The V and J ends lost 3 bases and 4 bases respectively, with 5 bases between them. Germline V gene lookup returns CDR1 MDHEN and CDR2 SYDVKM. CDR3 length equals 12 residues. CDR3 in amino acids: CASSFSADTQYF. CDR3 in DNA: TGTGCCAGCAGTTTCTCGGCAGATACGCAGTATTTT. Filled out from reference TRBV28 and TRBJ2-3, the complete variable domain reads DVKVTQSSRYLVKRTGEKVFLECVQDMDHENMFWYRQDPGLGLRLIYFSYDVKMKEKGDIPEGYSVSREKKERFSLILESASTNQTSMYLCASSFSADTQYFGPGTRLTVL.